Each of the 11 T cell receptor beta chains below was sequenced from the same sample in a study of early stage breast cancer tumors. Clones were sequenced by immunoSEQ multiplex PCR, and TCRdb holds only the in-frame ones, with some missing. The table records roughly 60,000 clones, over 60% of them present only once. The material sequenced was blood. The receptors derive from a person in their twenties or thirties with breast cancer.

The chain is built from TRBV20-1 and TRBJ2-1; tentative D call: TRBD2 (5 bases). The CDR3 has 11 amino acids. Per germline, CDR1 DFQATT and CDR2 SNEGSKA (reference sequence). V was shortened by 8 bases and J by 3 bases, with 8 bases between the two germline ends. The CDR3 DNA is TGCAGTACGGGGAGCTACAATGAGCAGTTCTTC. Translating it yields CSTGSYNEQFF.

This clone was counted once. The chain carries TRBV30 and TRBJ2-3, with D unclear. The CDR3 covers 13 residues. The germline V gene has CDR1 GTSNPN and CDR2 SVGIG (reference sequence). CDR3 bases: TGTGCATCGGAAACGACCCCCACAGATACGCAGTATTTT. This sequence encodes CASETTPTDTQYF.

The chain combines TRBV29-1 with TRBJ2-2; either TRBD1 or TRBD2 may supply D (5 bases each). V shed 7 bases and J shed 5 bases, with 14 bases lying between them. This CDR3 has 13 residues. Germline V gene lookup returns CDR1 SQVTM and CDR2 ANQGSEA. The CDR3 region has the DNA TGCAGCGGGATTTGGGGGTATACCGGGGAGCTGTTTTTT. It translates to CSGIWGYTGELFF.

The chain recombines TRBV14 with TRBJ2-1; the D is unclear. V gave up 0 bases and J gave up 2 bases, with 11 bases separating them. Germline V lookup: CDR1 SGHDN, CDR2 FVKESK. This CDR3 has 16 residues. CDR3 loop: CASSQEVVSAYNEQFF. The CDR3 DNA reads TGTGCCAGCAGCCAAGAGGTGGTAAGCGCCTACAATGAGCAGTTCTTC.

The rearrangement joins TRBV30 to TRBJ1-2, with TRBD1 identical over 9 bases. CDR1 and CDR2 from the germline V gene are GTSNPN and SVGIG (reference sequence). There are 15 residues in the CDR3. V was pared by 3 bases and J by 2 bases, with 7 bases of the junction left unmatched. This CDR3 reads CAWRTTGTGNYGYTF. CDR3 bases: TGTGCCTGGAGAACCACCGGGACAGGGAACTATGGCTACACCTTC.

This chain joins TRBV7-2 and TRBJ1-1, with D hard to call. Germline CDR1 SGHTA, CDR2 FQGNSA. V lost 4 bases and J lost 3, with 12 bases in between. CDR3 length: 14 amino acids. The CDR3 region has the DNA TGTGCCAGCAGCTGGGCGGGGTCCGACACTGAAGCTTTCTTT. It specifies CASSWAGSDTEAFF.

CDR3 protein: CASSFGQSNQPQHF. The CDR3 DNA reads TGTGCCAGCAGTTTCGGACAGAGCAATCAGCCCCAGCATTTT. This chain links TRBV7-9 with TRBJ1-5; a possible D gene is TRBD1 (6 bases). CDR1 and CDR2 from the germline V gene are SEHNR and FQNEAQ (reference sequence). Trimming shortened V by 6 bases and J by 1 base, and 10 bases separated the two germline ends. This CDR3 comprises 14 residues.

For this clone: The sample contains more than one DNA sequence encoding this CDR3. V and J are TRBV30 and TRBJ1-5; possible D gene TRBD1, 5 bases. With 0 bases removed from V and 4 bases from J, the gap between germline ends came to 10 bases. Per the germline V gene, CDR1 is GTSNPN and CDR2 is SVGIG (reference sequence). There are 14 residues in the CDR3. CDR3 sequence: CAWSVGPGNQPQHF. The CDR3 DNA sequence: TGTGCCTGGAGTGTAGGGCCAGGGAATCAGCCCCAGCATTTT.

The CDR3 sequence is CASSSTSTFQGVDTEAFF. Here the CDR3 DNA reads TGTGCCAGCAGCTCAACCAGCACTTTTCAGGGGGTGGATACTGAAGCTTTCTTT. The gene calls are TRBV7-2 and TRBJ1-1; 7 nucleotides line up with TRBD1. Germline-derived CDR1 and CDR2 are SGHTA and FQGNSA. The CDR3 totals 18 residues. Germline trimming cut 4 bases from V and 5 bases from J; bases unmatched to any gene: 19.

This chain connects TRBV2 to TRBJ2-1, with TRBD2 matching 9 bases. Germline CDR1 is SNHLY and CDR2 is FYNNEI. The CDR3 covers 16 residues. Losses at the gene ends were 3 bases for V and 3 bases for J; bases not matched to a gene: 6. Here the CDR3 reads CASSEGGRALYNEQFF. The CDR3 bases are TGTGCCAGCAGTGAGGGCGGGAGGGCCCTCTACAATGAGCAGTTCTTC.

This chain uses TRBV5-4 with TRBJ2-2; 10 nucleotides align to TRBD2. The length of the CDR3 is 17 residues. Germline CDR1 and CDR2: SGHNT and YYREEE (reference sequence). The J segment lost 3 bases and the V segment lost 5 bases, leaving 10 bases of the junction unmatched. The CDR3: CASRGGSSGSHTGELFF. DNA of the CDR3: TGTGCCAGCAGGGGGGGGTCTAGCGGGAGCCACACCGGGGAGCTGTTTTTT.